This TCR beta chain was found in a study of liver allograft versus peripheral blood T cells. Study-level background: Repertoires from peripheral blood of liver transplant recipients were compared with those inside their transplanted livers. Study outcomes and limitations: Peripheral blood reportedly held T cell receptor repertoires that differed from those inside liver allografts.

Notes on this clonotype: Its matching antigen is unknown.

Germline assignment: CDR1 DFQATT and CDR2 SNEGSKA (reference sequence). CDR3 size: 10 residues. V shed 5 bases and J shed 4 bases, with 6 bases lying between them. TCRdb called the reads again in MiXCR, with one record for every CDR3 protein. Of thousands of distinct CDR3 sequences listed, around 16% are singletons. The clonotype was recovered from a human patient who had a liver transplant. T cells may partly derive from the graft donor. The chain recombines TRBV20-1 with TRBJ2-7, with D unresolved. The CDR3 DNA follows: TGCAGTGCTGGATTATACGAGCAGTACTTC. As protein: CSAGLYEQYF.